Listed below are T cell receptor beta chains from one sample, sequenced in a study of T-cell memory formation after mild COVID-19. Using its own MiXCR run on the 5' RACE reads, TCRdb lists one record per CDR3 protein. The table has about 190,000 distinct CDR3 sequences, about 20% seen once. The material sequenced was PBMCs or a T cell subset sorted from them (not recorded which). These receptors were obtained from an adult woman who had mild COVID-19 (a few samples of this study predate the infection). Cell type and time point are not known. Both conserved end residues are trimmed from each CDR3.

j_call v_call cdr3_aa
TRBJ1-1 TRBV6-1 ASRTGTQRHTEAF
TRBJ2-1 TRBV6-4 ASSALSGTGSYNEQF
TRBJ2-3 TRBV7-8 ASSFQLETGTITDTQY
TRBJ2-1 TRBV20-1 SARPSGRARDNEQF
TRBJ2-5 TRBV11-2 ASMGLRKTQY
TRBJ1-1 TRBV12-3/TRBV12-4 ASSLNSLNTEAF
TRBJ2-7 TRBV30 AWKLGDTYEQY
TRBJ1-2 TRBV7-6 ASSSTTDPGYGYT
TRBJ2-5 TRBV20-1 SADRLAGGPSETQY
TRBJ2-7 TRBV7-3 ASSLGYTASYEQY
TRBJ2-7 TRBV7-9 ASSPGTGPSYEQY
TRBJ2-1 TRBV7-9 ASSPRYGVNYNEQF
TRBJ2-3 TRBV7-6 ASSLEGTSTQY
TRBJ2-2 TRBV6-2/TRBV6-3 ASSYSELSTGELF
TRBJ1-1 TRBV3-1 ASSPWDLKNTEAF
TRBJ2-5 TRBV7-7 ASSLGAYSQETQY
TRBJ1-1 TRBV20-1 SANAQGSSTEAF
TRBJ2-5 TRBV5-6 ASSRDREEETQY
TRBJ2-7 TRBV29-1 SVVRRAGSSYEQY
TRBJ2-7 TRBV7-9 ASSPGGRPYEQY
TRBJ2-3 TRBV7-2 ASSSLAGALRFTDTQY
TRBJ2-2 TRBV9 ASSVPTSGRVGELF
TRBJ1-1 TRBV20-1 SARPQPNTEAF
TRBJ2-3 TRBV6-6 ASSLPAGTPDTQY
TRBJ2-7 TRBV24-1 ATSDPGTGTGDEQY
TRBJ1-5 TRBV25-1 ASSEGSWPQH
TRBJ2-1 TRBV6-2/TRBV6-3 ASSYSTKPGQWGYNEQF
TRBJ2-5 TRBV4-1 ASSQGRGALQETQY
TRBJ1-2 TRBV7-9 ASSPPGDYGYT
TRBJ2-1 TRBV29-1 SGDGVQGNEQF
TRBJ2-5 TRBV5-1 ASSPLPGQIQETQY
TRBJ2-3 TRBV6-2/TRBV6-3 ASTRESPTRTDTQY
TRBJ1-5 TRBV6-5 ASSYSVQSNQPQH
TRBJ2-7 TRBV5-1 ASSLTGGDEQY
TRBJ2-3 TRBV30 AWSLAGGTDTQY
TRBJ1-1 TRBV7-6 ASSLVGYDSEAF
TRBJ2-3 TRBV4-3 ASSQELAGITDTQY
TRBJ2-7 TRBV29-1 SVEDLGVRY
TRBJ1-2 TRBV4-1 ASSQETGGDGYT
TRBJ2-1 TRBV7-6 ASSRTGATYNEQF
TRBJ2-7 TRBV30 AWSPGTGFSTVEQY
TRBJ1-2 TRBV11-2 ASSLVGSVMDGYT
TRBJ2-7 TRBV15 ATSRDRETGAYEQY
TRBJ2-5 TRBV20-1 SATRGEETQY
TRBJ2-7 TRBV9 ASSVGTTPYEQY
TRBJ2-1 TRBV24-1 ATSQERGGHNEQF
TRBJ1-1 TRBV5-1 ASSLTPTGVNTEAF
TRBJ2-1 TRBV5-1 ASSLRAGYDNEQF
TRBJ2-7 TRBV4-1 ASSQEPGVLAYEQY
TRBJ1-6 TRBV5-6 ASSLVQGGSPLH
TRBJ2-1 TRBV7-7 ASSLYRGKNEQF
TRBJ1-2 TRBV7-9 ASSSTGMNYGYT
TRBJ2-1 TRBV6-5 ASSYTGNNEQF
TRBJ2-3 TRBV20-1 SARRPGTELWGLGTDTQY
TRBJ2-1 TRBV20-1 SAGSYNEQF
TRBJ2-6 TRBV12-3/TRBV12-4 ASSLRGQLAGANVLT
TRBJ1-1 TRBV7-8 ASSLTGGFTTEAF
TRBJ2-7 TRBV7-9 ASSSVEEHYEQY